This T cell receptor beta chain comes out of a study of T cells after yellow fever vaccination. Study-level background: Each low-cell-number fraction was prepared by means of SMART-Seq v4 Ultra Low Input.

TCRdb fed the 5' RACE reads into MiXCR, producing one record per CDR3 protein. In the table there are 80,000 to 100,000 distinct CDR3 sequences, 7.5% to 10% of which are singletons. The CDR3 runs to 15 residues. Looked up from germline, CDR1 is LNHNV and CDR2 is YYDKDF (reference sequence). Trimming removed 5 bases from V and 4 bases from J, with 17 bases in between. Notes on the study in general: Highly abundant clonotypes carried over from the bulk population could end up in FACS-sorted repertoires as contaminants.

This clonotype was detected only a few times. This TCR was sampled from a man aged 18 to 29 who received the YFV17D yellow fever vaccine. This chain joins TRBV15 and TRBJ2-5; D remains unclear. Sequencing was performed on CD8+ T cells not binding an NS4B(214-222) dextramer, sorted from PBMCs, taken around 15 days after the first yellow fever vaccination. The CDR3 spells CATSARKGLGETQYF. The DNA of the CDR3 is TGTGCCACCAGCGCACGTAAGGGTTTGGGAGAGACCCAGTACTTC.